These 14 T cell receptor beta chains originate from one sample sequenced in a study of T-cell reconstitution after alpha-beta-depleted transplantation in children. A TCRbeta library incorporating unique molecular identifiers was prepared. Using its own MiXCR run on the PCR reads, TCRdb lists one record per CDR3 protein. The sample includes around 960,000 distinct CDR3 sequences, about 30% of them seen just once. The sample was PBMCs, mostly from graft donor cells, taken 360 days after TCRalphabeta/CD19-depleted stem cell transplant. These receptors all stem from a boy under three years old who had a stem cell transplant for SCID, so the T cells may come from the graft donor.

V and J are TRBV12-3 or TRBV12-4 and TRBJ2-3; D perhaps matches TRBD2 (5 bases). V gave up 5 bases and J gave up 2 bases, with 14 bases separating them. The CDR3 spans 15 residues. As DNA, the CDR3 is TGTGCCAGCAGTGCCCGCGGGTTCGACACAGATACGCAGTATTTT. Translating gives CASSARGFDTDTQYF.

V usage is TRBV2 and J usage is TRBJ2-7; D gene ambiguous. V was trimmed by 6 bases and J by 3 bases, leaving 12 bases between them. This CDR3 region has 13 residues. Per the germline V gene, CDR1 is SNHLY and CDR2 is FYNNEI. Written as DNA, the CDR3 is TGTGCCAGCAGGGACCCCCTCTACTACGAGCAGTACTTC. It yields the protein CASRDPLYYEQYF.

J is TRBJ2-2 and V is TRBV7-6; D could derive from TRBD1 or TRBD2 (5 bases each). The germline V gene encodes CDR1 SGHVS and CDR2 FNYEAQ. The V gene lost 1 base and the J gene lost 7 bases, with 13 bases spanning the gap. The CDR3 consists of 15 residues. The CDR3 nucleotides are TGTGCCAGCAGCTTAGGTGGTGGGGGAGTCGGGGAGCTGTTTTTT. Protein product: CASSLGGGGVGELFF.

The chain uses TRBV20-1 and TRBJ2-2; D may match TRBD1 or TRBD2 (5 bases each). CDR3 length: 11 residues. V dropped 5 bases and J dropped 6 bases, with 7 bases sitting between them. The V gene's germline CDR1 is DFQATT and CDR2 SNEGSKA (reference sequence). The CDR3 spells CSAGTPGELFF. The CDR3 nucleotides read TGCAGTGCTGGGACCCCCGGGGAGCTGTTTTTT.

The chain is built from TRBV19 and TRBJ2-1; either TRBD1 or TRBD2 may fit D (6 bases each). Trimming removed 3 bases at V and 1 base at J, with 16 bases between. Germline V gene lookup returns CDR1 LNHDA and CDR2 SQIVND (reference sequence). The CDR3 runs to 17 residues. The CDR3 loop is CASSIGRGGGSYNEQFF. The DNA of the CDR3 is TGTGCCAGTAGTATCGGCAGGGGCGGAGGGTCCTACAATGAGCAGTTCTTC.

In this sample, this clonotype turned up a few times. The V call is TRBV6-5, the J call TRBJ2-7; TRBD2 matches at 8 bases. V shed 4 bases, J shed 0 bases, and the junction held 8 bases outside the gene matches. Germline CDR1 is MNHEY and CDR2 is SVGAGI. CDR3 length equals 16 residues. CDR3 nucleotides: TGTGCCAGCAGTTTACGTCGCGGGGGGAGCTCCTACGAGCAGTACTTC. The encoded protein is CASSLRRGGSSYEQYF.

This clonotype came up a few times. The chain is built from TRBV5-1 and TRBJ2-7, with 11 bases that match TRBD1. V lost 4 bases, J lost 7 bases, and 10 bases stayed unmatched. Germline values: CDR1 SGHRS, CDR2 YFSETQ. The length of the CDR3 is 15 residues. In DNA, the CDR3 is TGCGCCAGCAGCCCCGGACAGGGGGCCCTTCTGGAGCAGTACTTC. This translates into CASSPGQGALLEQYF.

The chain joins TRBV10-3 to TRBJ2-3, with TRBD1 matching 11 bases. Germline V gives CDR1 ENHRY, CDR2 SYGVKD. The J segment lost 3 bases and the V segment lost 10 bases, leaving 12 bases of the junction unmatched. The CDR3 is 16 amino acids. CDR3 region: CATCPRTGGRTDTQYF. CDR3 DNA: TGTGCCACCTGCCCCCGGACAGGGGGCAGGACAGATACGCAGTATTTT.

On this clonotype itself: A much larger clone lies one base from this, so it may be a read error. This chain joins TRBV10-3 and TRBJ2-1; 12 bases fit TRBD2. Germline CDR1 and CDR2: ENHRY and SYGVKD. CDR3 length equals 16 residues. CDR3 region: CDISESASGGVLEQFF. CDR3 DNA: TGTGACATCAGTGAATCGGCTAGCGGGGGGGTCTTAGAGCAGTTCTTC.

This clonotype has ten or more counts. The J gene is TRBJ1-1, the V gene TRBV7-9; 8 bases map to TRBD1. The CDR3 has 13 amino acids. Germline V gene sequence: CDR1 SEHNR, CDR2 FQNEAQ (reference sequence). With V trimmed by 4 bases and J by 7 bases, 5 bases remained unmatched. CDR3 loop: CASSYLGQVEAFF. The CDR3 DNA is TGTGCCAGCAGCTACCTGGGACAGGTTGAAGCTTTCTTT. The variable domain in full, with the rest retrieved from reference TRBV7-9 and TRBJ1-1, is DTGVSQNPRHKITKRGQNVTFRCDPISEHNRLYWYRQTLGQGPEFLTYFQNEAQLEKSRLLSDRFSAERPKGSFSTLEIQRTEQGDSAMYLCASSYLGQVEAFFGQGTRLTVV.

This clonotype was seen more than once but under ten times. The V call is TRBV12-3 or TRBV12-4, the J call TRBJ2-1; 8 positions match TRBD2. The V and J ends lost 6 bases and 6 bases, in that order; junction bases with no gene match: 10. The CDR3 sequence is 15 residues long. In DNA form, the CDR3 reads TGTGCCAGCAGCCCTACTAGCGGTAGGGGCAATGAGCAGTTCTTC. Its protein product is CASSPTSGRGNEQFF.

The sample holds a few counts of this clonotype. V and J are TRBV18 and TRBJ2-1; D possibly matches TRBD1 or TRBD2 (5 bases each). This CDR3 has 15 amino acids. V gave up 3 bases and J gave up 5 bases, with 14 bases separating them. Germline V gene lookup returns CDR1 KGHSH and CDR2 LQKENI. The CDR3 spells CASSPMGRLDNEQFF. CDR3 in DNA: TGTGCCAGCTCACCGATGGGACGACTGGACAATGAGCAGTTCTTC.

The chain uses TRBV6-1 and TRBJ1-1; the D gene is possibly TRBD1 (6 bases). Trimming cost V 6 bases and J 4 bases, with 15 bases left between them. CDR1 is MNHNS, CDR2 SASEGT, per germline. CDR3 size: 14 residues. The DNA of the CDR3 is TGTGCCAGCAGCCCCGTGGTCAGGGGCACTGAAGCTTTCTTT. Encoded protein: CASSPVVRGTEAFF.

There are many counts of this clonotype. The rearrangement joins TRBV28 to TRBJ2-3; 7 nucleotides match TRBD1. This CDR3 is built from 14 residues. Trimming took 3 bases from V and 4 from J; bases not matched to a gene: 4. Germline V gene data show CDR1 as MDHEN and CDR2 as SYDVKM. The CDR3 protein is CASSFGQGADTQYF. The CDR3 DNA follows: TGTGCCAGCAGTTTTGGGCAGGGGGCAGATACGCAGTATTTT.